The present T cell receptor beta chain was sequenced within a study of T-cell memory formation after mild COVID-19. Turning to the study itself: Each donor largely had its own TCR clusters. The study's findings and limits: Clones contracting across day 15 to 85 had a balanced CD4/CD8 profile; later expanding clones leaned CD4+.

On this clonotype: The antigen is not known.

TCRdb processed the 5' RACE reads anew with MiXCR; each CDR3 protein has one entry. The sample contains hundreds of thousands of distinct CDR3 sequences, approximately 20% of which appear only once. This CDR3 spans 13 amino acids. The V gene's germline CDR1 is SEHNR and CDR2 FQNEAQ (reference sequence). The V and J ends lost 8 bases and 3 bases respectively, with 13 bases between them. The sample taken for sequencing was PBMCs or a T cell subset sorted from them (not recorded which). The sequence was collected from an adult woman who had mild COVID-19 (a few samples of this study predate the infection). Cell type and time point are not known. The chain uses TRBV7-9 and TRBJ1-1; D gene ambiguous. The CDR3 protein is CASVGYRDTEAFF. In DNA, the CDR3 is TGTGCCAGCGTGGGGTACCGGGACACTGAAGCTTTCTTT.